Below are 26 T cell receptor beta chains sequenced from a single sample in a study of radiation and T cells in renal cell carcinoma. Time point noted: baseline pretreatment blood. Noted treatment: 15 Gy SBRT to primary tumor, nephrectomy 4 weeks later. Repertoires were generated with immunoSEQ multiplex PCR, while TCRdb's copy carries only in-frame clones and drops some. The table lists some 50,000 clones, approximately 80% of them singletons. Sequencing was performed on blood, taken from a patient whose treatment included radiotherapy and nephrectomy. These receptors were obtained from a woman aged 70-85 years with renal cell carcinoma.

The chain uses TRBV2 and TRBJ2-2; 11 bases match TRBD1. Germline-derived CDR1 and CDR2 are SNHLY and FYNNEI. CDR3 length equals 15 residues. V lost 7 bases to trimming and J lost 5 bases; unmatched junction nucleotides: 6. CDR3 bases: TGTGCCAGCAAGATTGGACAGGGGGCTACCGGGGAGCTGTTTTTT. It codes for CASKIGQGATGELFF.

The V gene is TRBV30, the J gene TRBJ2-3; D perhaps matches TRBD2 (5 bases). This CDR3 spans 14 amino acids. Trimming cost V 2 bases and J 1 base, with 10 bases left between them. Germline V gene data show CDR1 as GTSNPN and CDR2 as SVGIG (reference sequence). The CDR3 DNA reads TGTGCCTGGAGTCTACGGGGTCGCACAGATACGCAGTATTTT. Translated, it gives CAWSLRGRTDTQYF.

The chain has TRBV27 and TRBJ2-7; no clear D gene. The V end lost 2 bases, the J end lost 7 bases, and 18 bases lay between the germline ends. This CDR3 is 15 amino acids long. Per the germline V gene, CDR1 is MNHEY and CDR2 is SMNVEV (reference sequence). CDR3: CASSLAGYTLREQYF. Written as DNA, the CDR3 is TGTGCCAGCAGTTTAGCCGGGTATACTTTGAGGGAGCAGTACTTC.

This clone appeared a single time. This sequence joins TRBV6-6 and TRBJ2-4; 9 bases are a match to TRBD1. The ends lost 5 bases at V and 7 bases at J; junction bases unmatched: 3. CDR1 is MNHNY, CDR2 SVGAGI, per germline (reference sequence). CDR3 length: 13 amino acids. Here the CDR3 reads CASSGQGMNIQYF. CDR3 DNA sequence: TGTGCCAGCAGTGGACAGGGGATGAACATTCAGTACTTC.

The V call is TRBV11-2, the J call TRBJ2-7; TRBD2 might be the D (5 bases). Germline V gene sequence: CDR1 SGHAT, CDR2 FQNNGV. Between the trimmed V and J ends, which lost 1 base and 3 bases, there was a span of 10 bases. The CDR3 contains 14 residues. The CDR3 DNA sequence: TGTGCCAGCAGCTTAGCCCAGCGGAACTACGAGCAGTACTTC. Translated, it gives CASSLAQRNYEQYF. Variable domain in full (rest from reference TRBV11-2 and TRBJ2-7): EAGVAQSPRYKIIEKRQSVAFWCNPISGHATLYWYQQILGQGPKLLIQFQNNGVVDDSQLPKDRFSAERLKGVDSTLKIQPAKLEDSAVYLCASSLAQRNYEQYFGPGTRLTVT.

The V call is TRBV5-1, the J call TRBJ1-1; D ambiguous. The CDR3 extends over 12 amino acids. The V and J ends lost 0 bases and 4 bases respectively, with 4 bases between them. Germline V gene lookup returns CDR1 SGHRS and CDR2 YFSETQ. Here the CDR3 reads CASSLVGTEAFF. CDR3 sequence (DNA): TGCGCCAGCAGCTTGGTGGGCACTGAAGCTTTCTTT.

The rearrangement joins TRBV11-2 to TRBJ1-5; no definite D call. The CDR3 length is 13 residues. The germline CDR1 and CDR2 sequences are SGHAT and FQNNGV. Trimming shortened V by 4 bases and J by 5 bases, and 9 bases separated the two germline ends. As DNA, the CDR3 is TGTGCCAGCAGCTACCAGACGGATCAGCCCCAGCATTTT. Its protein product is CASSYQTDQPQHF.

The CDR3 DNA reads TGCAGCGTACAGGGGAAGTACGAGCAGTACTTC. Its protein product is CSVQGKYEQYF. The rearrangement uses TRBV20-1 and TRBJ2-7; 7 nucleotides align to TRBD1. Looked up from germline, CDR1 is DFQATT and CDR2 is SNEGSKA (reference sequence). The CDR3 is made up of 11 amino acids.

The chain combines TRBV5-8 with TRBJ2-5; D might be TRBD2 (7 bases). In germline, CDR1 is SGHTS, CDR2 YDEGEE. Deletions cut 3 bases from V and 9 bases from J, with 9 bases between. The CDR3 length is 11 residues. Here the CDR3 reads CASSWGGPQYF. The CDR3 DNA is TGTGCCAGCAGCTGGGGGGGCCCCCAGTACTTC.

There are a few counts of this clone. This chain connects TRBV6-5 to TRBJ1-2; a possible D gene is TRBD1 (5 bases). The CDR3 runs to 14 residues. Germline lookup yields CDR1 MNHEY and CDR2 SVGAGI. V lost 6 bases and J lost 8, with 19 bases in between. CDR3 protein: CASRTTRGTGGYTF. The CDR3, as DNA: TGTGCCAGCAGAACCACAAGGGGCACGGGCGGCTACACCTTC.

V usage is TRBV29-1 and J usage is TRBJ1-3; maybe TRBD1 (6 bases). This CDR3 has 14 amino acids. The V and J ends lost 4 bases and 1 base respectively, with 11 bases between them. Germline V gene lookup returns CDR1 SQVTM and CDR2 ANQGSEA. The CDR3 region is CSVGVDRSGNTIYF. CDR3 coding DNA: TGCAGCGTTGGGGTCGACAGGTCTGGAAACACCATATATTTT. Supplemented by reference TRBV29-1 and TRBJ1-3, the full variable domain reads SAVISQKPSRDICQRGTSLTIQCQVDSQVTMMFWYRQQPGQSLTLIATANQGSEATYESGFVIDKFPISRPNLTFSTLTVSNMSPEDSSIYLCSVGVDRSGNTIYFGEGSWLTVV.

V usage is TRBV4-3 and J usage is TRBJ2-7; D is possibly TRBD2 (6 bases). V shed 1 base and J shed 0 bases, with 13 bases lying between them. The CDR3 length is 16 residues. Looked up from germline, CDR1 is LGHNA and CDR2 is YSLEER. CDR3 in DNA: TGCGCCAGCAGCCAAGTACTTGGAGGGTTCTCCTACGAGCAGTACTTC. Translated, it gives CASSQVLGGFSYEQYF.

The V gene is TRBV6-6, the J gene TRBJ1-1; no firm D call. The germline CDR1 and CDR2 sequences are MNHNY and SVGAGI (reference sequence). V was cut by 6 bases and J by 6 bases, with 11 bases left in between. The CDR3 runs to 12 residues. CDR3 region: CASSADTAEAFF. The CDR3 DNA is TGTGCCAGCAGCGCCGACACGGCTGAAGCTTTCTTT.

Only a few counts were recorded for this clone. The gene calls are TRBV7-6 and TRBJ1-1, with no clear D. The CDR3 is 13 amino acids. Trimming removed 2 bases from V and 0 bases from J, with 4 bases in between. Germline V gene lookup returns CDR1 SGHVS and CDR2 FNYEAQ. The CDR3 loop reads CASSLKVNTEAFF. CDR3 coding DNA: TGTGCCAGCAGCTTAAAGGTGAACACTGAAGCTTTCTTT.

The rearrangement uses TRBV5-6 and TRBJ1-5, with D possibly matching TRBD1 (6 bases). The CDR3 extends over 16 amino acids. Trimming pared 2 bases from V and 0 bases from J, leaving 12 bases between. CDR1 is SGHDT, CDR2 YYEEEE, per germline. Here the CDR3 DNA reads TGTGCCAGCAGCTTAGGGGGAGACTTTAGCAATCAGCCCCAGCATTTT. It yields the protein CASSLGGDFSNQPQHF.

The chain uses TRBV15 and TRBJ2-5; D tentatively reads TRBD1 or TRBD2 (5 bases each). The CDR3 has 12 amino acids. The ends were cut back, 0 bases at V and 7 bases at J, with 6 bases in the middle. Germline V gene sequence: CDR1 LNHNV, CDR2 YYDKDF (reference sequence). In DNA form, the CDR3 reads TGTGCCACCAGCAGAGATGGGGGGACCCAGTACTTC. It codes for CATSRDGGTQYF.

The chain combines TRBV11-3 with TRBJ2-5, with D unresolved. V lost 0 bases and J lost 2, with 7 bases in between. There are 14 residues in the CDR3. Germline loops: CDR1 SGHNT, CDR2 YENEEA. In DNA, the CDR3 is TGTGCCAGCAGCTTAGAAGGGAATCAAGAGACCCAGTACTTC. Protein sequence: CASSLEGNQETQYF.

The chain is built from TRBV18 and TRBJ1-1; D gene unclear. Germline V gene lookup returns CDR1 KGHSH and CDR2 LQKENI. The CDR3 runs to 13 residues. V gave up 1 base and J gave up 3 bases, with 6 bases separating them. The CDR3 spells CASSPRADTEAFF. In DNA form, the CDR3 reads TGTGCCAGCTCACCACGCGCGGACACTGAAGCTTTCTTT.

The CDR3 loop is CASSSSDSYEQYF. The CDR3 bases are TGTGCCAGCAGCTCCTCGGACTCCTACGAGCAGTACTTC. The chain uses TRBV7-9 and TRBJ2-7; D is ambiguous. V lost 4 bases and J 0 bases, leaving 7 bases between the germline ends. The CDR3 sequence is 13 residues long. Germline CDR1 and CDR2: SEHNR and FQNEAQ (reference sequence).

The chain joins TRBV29-1 to TRBJ1-3; no clear D. This CDR3 has 14 residues. Looked up from germline, CDR1 is SQVTM and CDR2 is ANQGSEA. The V end lost 1 base, the J end lost 0 bases, and 7 bases lay between the germline ends. The CDR3 sequence: CSVEAGTSGNTIYF. CDR3 nucleotides: TGCAGCGTTGAAGCAGGAACCTCTGGAAACACCATATATTTT.

The chain employs TRBV7-6 and TRBJ2-5, with 8 nucleotides matching TRBD1. Judging by the DNA end, TRBJ2-7 fits better; the J call may be wrong. Germline V gene lookup returns CDR1 SGHVS and CDR2 FNYEAQ. CDR3 length: 15 residues. CDR3 bases: TGTGCCAGCAGCGCCACAGGGGGGCAAGATTACGAGCAGTACTTC. The encoded protein is CASSATGGQDYEQYF.

The chain is built from TRBV6-5 and TRBJ2-1, with D possibly matching TRBD1 (5 bases). There are 14 residues in the CDR3. CDR1 and CDR2 (germline): MNHEY, SVGAGI. The V gene lost 2 bases and the J gene lost 9 bases, with 14 bases spanning the gap. CDR3 amino acids: CASSYGQGLSEQFF. The CDR3, as DNA: TGTGCCAGCAGTTACGGGCAGGGTTTAAGTGAGCAGTTCTTC.

The CDR3 loop reads CASSHYGWGNYGYTF. The CDR3 nucleotides read TGCGCCAGCAGTCATTATGGCTGGGGGAACTATGGCTACACCTTC. The chain combines TRBV23-1 with TRBJ1-2; tentatively, D is TRBD1 (5 bases). TRBV23-1 is treated as an ORF (open reading frame) with a function not yet certain. V lost 3 bases and J lost 2, with 13 bases in between. The CDR3 consists of 15 residues.

This clone has just a few counts. This rearrangement joins TRBV16 to TRBJ1-1; TRBD1 matches 8 bases. Per the germline V gene, CDR1 is KGHSY and CDR2 is FQNENV. CDR3 size: 15 residues. Germline trimming cut 4 bases from V and 5 bases from J; bases unmatched to any gene: 9. CDR3 in amino acids: CASSPRQGRGTEAFF. CDR3 nucleotide sequence: TGTGCCAGCAGCCCTCGACAGGGGAGGGGAACTGAAGCTTTCTTT. The full variable domain, with the rest looked up from reference TRBV16 and TRBJ1-1, is GEEVAQTPKHLVRGEGQKAKLYCAPIKGHSYVFWYQQVLKNEFKFLISFQNENVFDETGMPKERFSAKCLPNSPCSLEIQATKLEDSAVYFCASSPRQGRGTEAFFGQGTRLTVV.

The gene calls are TRBV19 and TRBJ1-5; 8 bases are a match to TRBD1. V lost 7 bases and J lost 5; bases outside the gene matches: 13. The length of the CDR3 is 16 residues. Germline V CDR1 and CDR2: LNHDA, SQIVND (reference sequence). This CDR3 is CASTKSAGGFYQPQHF. CDR3 DNA: TGTGCCAGTACCAAGTCGGCAGGGGGCTTTTATCAGCCCCAGCATTTT.

The CDR3 loop reads CASSSGGTQYF. The DNA for the CDR3 is TGTGCCAGCAGCTCAGGGGGGACCCAGTACTTC. The J gene is TRBJ2-5, the V gene TRBV11-2; TRBD1 aligns across 7 bases. The ends lost 4 bases at V and 7 bases at J; junction bases unmatched: 0. Germline V lookup: CDR1 SGHAT, CDR2 FQNNGV. The CDR3 has 11 amino acids.